The rows below give T cell receptor beta chains drawn from one sample of a study of OX40 agonist ivuxolimab in advanced cancers. TCRdb keeps only in-frame clones here, not all; method: immunoSEQ multiplex PCR. Of some 69,000 clones listed, about 91% are singletons. The material sequenced was CD4+ or CD8+ T cells sorted from blood, taken in a trial of the OX40 agonist ivuxolimab. These receptor sequences come from an adult with an advanced solid tumor such as melanoma, head and neck, liver or kidney cancer. Each CDR3 is given with its conserved first and last residue. Fields, in order: CDR3 protein, CDR3 DNA, D gene, V gene, J gene, clone size. D genes are given only for firm matches. Clone size, where shown, is once, few, many, or a class for clones that have expanded.

CDR3 protein: CASSAGPPSYEQYF
CDR3 DNA: TGTGCCAGCTCAGCAGGCCCCCCGTCCTACGAGCAGTACTTC
D gene: NA
V gene: TRBV28
J gene: TRBJ2-7
clone size: NA

CDR3 protein: CASSPPSGKYNEQFF
CDR3 DNA: TGTGCCAGCTCACCCCCTAGCGGGAAGTACAATGAGCAGTTCTTC
D gene: TRBD2
V gene: TRBV18
J gene: TRBJ2-1
clone size: once

CDR3 protein: CASSPPDGTNTEAFF
CDR3 DNA: TGTGCCAGCAGTCCTCCGGACGGGACGAACACTGAAGCTTTCTTT
D gene: NA
V gene: TRBV6-6
J gene: TRBJ1-1
clone size: once

CDR3 protein: CATSRVAGRGMNTEAFF
CDR3 DNA: TGTGCCACCAGCAGAGTTGCCGGACGAGGGATGAACACTGAAGCTTTCTTT
D gene: NA
V gene: TRBV15
J gene: TRBJ1-1
clone size: NA

CDR3 protein: CASSLPTTGLLGDTQYF
CDR3 DNA: TGTGCCAGCAGCTTACCCACGACAGGGCTACTGGGAGATACGCAGTATTTT
D gene: TRBD1
V gene: TRBV5-4
J gene: TRBJ2-3
clone size: NA

CDR3 protein: CASALGRTTYEQYF
CDR3 DNA: TGTGCCAGCGCTCTCGGACGCACAACCTACGAGCAGTACTTC
D gene: NA
V gene: TRBV18
J gene: TRBJ2-7
clone size: NA

CDR3 protein: CASRSTGRANEKLFF
CDR3 DNA: TGTGCCAGCAGGTCAACAGGGCGTGCTAATGAAAAACTGTTTTTT
D gene: NA
V gene: TRBV6-1
J gene: TRBJ1-4
clone size: NA

CDR3 protein: CASSLPGTDNEKLFF
CDR3 DNA: TGTGCCAGCAGTTTGCCCGGGACAGACAATGAAAAACTGTTTTTT
D gene: TRBD1
V gene: TRBV28
J gene: TRBJ1-4
clone size: NA

CDR3 protein: CAITADRDRDGYTF
CDR3 DNA: TGTGCCATCACCGCTGACAGGGACAGGGATGGCTACACCTTC
D gene: TRBD1
V gene: TRBV6-1
J gene: TRBJ1-2
clone size: NA

CDR3 protein: CASTPDRGISYGYTF
CDR3 DNA: TGTGCCAGCACCCCGGACAGGGGAATCTCCTATGGCTACACCTTC
D gene: TRBD1
V gene: TRBV5-4
J gene: TRBJ1-2
clone size: NA

CDR3 protein: CASSLRDSPYGYTF
CDR3 DNA: TGTGCCAGCAGCTTACGGGACAGCCCCTATGGCTACACCTTC
D gene: TRBD1
V gene: TRBV5-1
J gene: TRBJ1-2
clone size: NA

CDR3 protein: CASSSRREGANEQYF
CDR3 DNA: TGTGCCAGCAGTTCGAGACGGGAGGGGGCCAACGAGCAGTACTTC
D gene: NA
V gene: TRBV27
J gene: TRBJ2-7
clone size: NA

CDR3 protein: CASSPGGAGGGYGYTF
CDR3 DNA: TGTGCCAGCAGCCCGGGGGGTGCAGGGGGCGGCTATGGCTACACCTTC
D gene: TRBD1
V gene: TRBV5-4
J gene: TRBJ1-2
clone size: NA

CDR3 protein: CASSVGQGSTYEQYF
CDR3 DNA: TGTGCCAGCAGCGTGGGACAGGGATCGACCTACGAGCAGTACTTC
D gene: TRBD1
V gene: TRBV9
J gene: TRBJ2-7
clone size: NA

CDR3 protein: CAIRQTGSYEQYF
CDR3 DNA: TGTGCCATCAGGCAGACAGGGTCCTACGAGCAGTACTTC
D gene: TRBD1
V gene: TRBV10-3
J gene: TRBJ2-7
clone size: NA

CDR3 protein: CASSFLTRMGDGYTF
CDR3 DNA: TGTGCCAGCAGTTTCCTCACACGGATGGGGGATGGCTACACCTTC
D gene: NA
V gene: TRBV27
J gene: TRBJ1-2
clone size: NA

CDR3 protein: CASSLDQETQYF
CDR3 DNA: TGCGCCAGCAGCTTGGACCAAGAGACCCAGTACTTC
D gene: NA
V gene: TRBV5-1
J gene: TRBJ2-5
clone size: NA

CDR3 protein: CASSLDYHSYNEQFF
CDR3 DNA: TGTGCCAGCAGCTTAGACTACCACTCCTACAATGAGCAGTTCTTC
D gene: NA
V gene: TRBV11-2
J gene: TRBJ2-1
clone size: NA

CDR3 protein: CASSSTSRTMNTEAFF
CDR3 DNA: TGCGCCAGCAGCTCAACCAGCCGTACTATGAACACTGAAGCTTTCTTT
D gene: NA
V gene: TRBV5-1
J gene: TRBJ1-1
clone size: few

CDR3 protein: CASSVQGRSALDTQYF
CDR3 DNA: TGTGCCAGCAGCGTACAGGGGCGGAGTGCTCTGGATACGCAGTATTTT
D gene: NA
V gene: TRBV9
J gene: TRBJ2-3
clone size: NA

CDR3 protein: CASSYSIMQEKLFF
CDR3 DNA: TGTGCCAGCAGTTACTCGATTATGCAGGAAAAACTGTTTTTT
D gene: NA
V gene: TRBV6-6
J gene: TRBJ1-4
clone size: NA

CDR3 protein: CASRSGGLRDGELFF
CDR3 DNA: TGTGCCAGCAGGAGCGGGGGCCTCAGAGACGGGGAGCTGTTTTTT
D gene: TRBD2
V gene: TRBV6-5
J gene: TRBJ2-2
clone size: once

CDR3 protein: CASSEREDMNTEAFF
CDR3 DNA: TGTGCCAGCAGTGAAAGGGAGGACATGAACACTGAAGCTTTCTTT
D gene: NA
V gene: TRBV2
J gene: TRBJ1-1
clone size: NA

CDR3 protein: CASSKGRELRETQYF
CDR3 DNA: TGTGCCAGCAGCAAAGGACGTGAGCTCCGAGAGACCCAGTACTTC
D gene: NA
V gene: TRBV7-6
J gene: TRBJ2-5
clone size: few

CDR3 protein: CASSLAGSGGTDTQYF
CDR3 DNA: TGTGCCAGCAGCTTAGCAGGTAGCGGGGGAACAGATACGCAGTATTTT
D gene: TRBD2
V gene: TRBV7-3
J gene: TRBJ2-3
clone size: NA

CDR3 protein: CASSPPRGHNEQFF
CDR3 DNA: TGTGCCAGCAGTCCCCCTCGCGGGCACAATGAGCAGTTCTTC
D gene: NA
V gene: TRBV2
J gene: TRBJ2-1
clone size: NA

CDR3 protein: CASSPSGTSQETQYF
CDR3 DNA: TGTGCCAGCTCACCCAGTGGGACATCCCAAGAGACCCAGTACTTC
D gene: NA
V gene: TRBV18
J gene: TRBJ2-5
clone size: NA

CDR3 protein: CASESQNYGYTF
CDR3 DNA: TGTGCCAGTGAGTCGCAGAACTATGGCTACACCTTC
D gene: NA
V gene: TRBV19
J gene: TRBJ1-2
clone size: NA

CDR3 protein: CASSRDRVENTIYF
CDR3 DNA: TGTGCCAGCAGCCGGGACAGGGTAGAAAACACCATATATTTT
D gene: TRBD1
V gene: TRBV13
J gene: TRBJ1-3
clone size: NA

CDR3 protein: CAIRGGTDTQYF
CDR3 DNA: TGTGCCATCAGGGGGGGCACAGATACGCAGTATTTT
D gene: NA
V gene: TRBV10-3
J gene: TRBJ2-3
clone size: NA

CDR3 protein: CSALDEIYGYTF
CDR3 DNA: TGCAGCGCCTTAGACGAGATCTATGGCTACACCTTC
D gene: NA
V gene: TRBV29-1
J gene: TRBJ1-2
clone size: NA